The rows below give T cell receptor beta chains drawn from one sample of a study of blood T cells in healthy people across ages. Using its own MiXCR run on the 5' RACE reads, TCRdb lists one record per CDR3 protein. The table has hundreds of thousands of distinct CDR3 sequences, around 34% seen once. The sample comprised blood. The source is a man aged 18 to 29 in good health. CDR3s include the opening cysteine and the closing phenylalanine or tryptophan. A D gene is named only where the DNA matches it firmly. Size is stated for part of the rows, as once, few or many counts, or as a class when the clone is expanded.

J: TRBJ1-6; V: TRBV28; size: -; D: -; CDR3: CASRYRRGSNSPLHF; DNA: TGTGCCAGCAGATATAGACGGGGGTCGAATTCACCCCTCCACTTT
J: TRBJ2-7; V: TRBV28; size: -; D: -; CDR3: CASITPGGYYEQYF; DNA: TGTGCCAGCATTACTCCAGGCGGATACTACGAGCAGTACTTC
J: TRBJ2-3; V: TRBV7-3; size: -; D: -; CDR3: CASSFGAGTDTQYF; DNA: TGTGCCAGCAGCTTCGGGGCTGGCACAGATACGCAGTATTTT
J: TRBJ2-1; V: TRBV5-1; size: -; D: -; CDR3: CASSSRQELDEQFF; DNA: TGCGCCAGCAGCTCCCGACAGGAACTAGATGAGCAGTTCTTC
J: TRBJ2-1; V: TRBV12-3/TRBV12-4; size: few; D: -; CDR3: CASSNRDTYNEQFF; DNA: TGTGCCAGCAGTAACCGGGACACCTACAATGAGCAGTTCTTC
J: TRBJ2-3; V: TRBV12-3/TRBV12-4; size: many; D: -; CDR3: CASSSGPTEQYF; DNA: TGTGCCAGCAGTTCCGGGCCCACCGAGCAGTATTTT
J: TRBJ1-6; V: TRBV12-3/TRBV12-4; size: -; D: TRBD1; CDR3: CASSLGVGQGGSPLHF; DNA: TGTGCCAGCAGTTTAGGTGTGGGACAGGGTGGATCACCCCTCCACTTT
J: TRBJ2-3; V: TRBV19; size: few; D: TRBD2; CDR3: CASSQLAGLTDTQYF; DNA: TGTGCCAGTAGCCAACTAGCGGGGCTGACAGATACGCAGTATTTT
J: TRBJ2-1; V: TRBV29-1; size: few; D: -; CDR3: CSVESRLAAYNGQFF; DNA: TGCAGCGTTGAAAGTCGTCTAGCTGCCTACAATGGGCAGTTCTTC
J: TRBJ2-7; V: TRBV7-2; size: many; D: -; CDR3: CASSLGQNNEQYF; DNA: TGTGCCAGCAGCTTAGGACAAAACAATGAGCAGTACTTC
J: TRBJ2-5; V: TRBV7-3; size: -; D: -; CDR3: CASSLNAGPQETQYF; DNA: TGTGCCAGCAGCTTAAACGCCGGACCCCAAGAGACCCAGTACTTC
J: TRBJ1-1; V: TRBV5-1; size: -; D: -; CDR3: CASSTTGNAGAFF; DNA: TGCGCCAGCAGCACCACAGGTAACGCTGGAGCTTTCTTT
J: TRBJ1-6; V: TRBV10-3; size: -; D: TRBD1; CDR3: CAIRSSGQGRGPGNSPLHF; DNA: TGTGCCATCAGGTCTTCGGGACAGGGTAGGGGACCGGGGAATTCACCCCTCCACTTT
J: TRBJ1-1; V: TRBV7-9; size: -; D: -; CDR3: CASSGLYGSLNTEAFF; DNA: TGTGCCAGCAGCGGGCTATACGGATCCTTGAACACTGAAGCTTTCTTT
J: TRBJ1-1; V: TRBV20-1; size: -; D: -; CDR3: CSAPNRPTEVFF; DNA: TGCAGTGCCCCCAACCGCCCCACTGAAGTTTTCTTT
J: TRBJ2-2; V: TRBV7-2; size: -; D: -; CDR3: CASSLAFARYSNTGELFF; DNA: TGTGCCAGCAGCTTAGCCTTTGCGAGATACTCGAACACCGGGGAGCTGTTTTTT
J: TRBJ2-5; V: TRBV4-3; size: few; D: TRBD2; CDR3: CASSQALLAGQETQYF; DNA: TGCGCCAGCAGCCAAGCCCTACTAGCGGGCCAAGAGACCCAGTACTTC
J: TRBJ2-3; V: TRBV5-6; size: many; D: -; CDR3: CASSPDRTTDTQYF; DNA: TGTGCCAGCAGCCCAGACAGAACCACAGATACGCAGTATTTT
J: TRBJ2-2; V: TRBV9; size: -; D: TRBD1; CDR3: CASSALTGTGELFF; DNA: TGTGCCAGCAGCGCTCTGACAGGGACCGGGGAGCTGTTTTTT
J: TRBJ2-1; V: TRBV20-1; size: -; D: -; CDR3: CSANLRPRLNEQFF; DNA: TGCAGTGCTAATTTAAGGCCGCGTTTGAATGAGCAGTTCTTC
J: TRBJ2-4; V: TRBV7-2; size: -; D: -; CDR3: CASSFQGDIQYF; DNA: TGTGCCAGCAGCTTTCAGGGTGACATTCAGTACTTC
J: TRBJ1-1; V: TRBV3-1; size: few; D: -; CDR3: CASSPGGGLEAFF; DNA: TGTGCCAGCAGCCCAGGCGGGGGACTGGAAGCTTTCTTT
J: TRBJ1-1; V: TRBV7-2; size: -; D: TRBD1; CDR3: CASSIKDRNAEAFF; DNA: TGTGCCAGCAGCATTAAGGACAGGAACGCTGAAGCTTTCTTT
J: TRBJ2-1; V: TRBV10-3; size: -; D: -; CDR3: CAISGGGQQETQFF; DNA: TGTGCCATCAGTGGGGGAGGACAGCAAGAGACCCAGTTCTTC
J: TRBJ1-6; V: TRBV3-1; size: -; D: -; CDR3: CASSPNGLNSPLHF; DNA: TGTGCCAGCAGCCCGAACGGGCTTAATTCACCCCTCCACTTT
J: TRBJ1-2; V: TRBV4-1; size: -; D: -; CDR3: CASNNPDRRYDYTF; DNA: TGCGCCAGCAACAATCCTGATCGGCGTTATGACTACACCTTC
J: TRBJ2-1; V: TRBV7-6; size: -; D: -; CDR3: CASSPGVAVTYNEQFF; DNA: TGTGCCAGCAGCCCCGGTGTAGCGGTTACCTACAATGAGCAGTTCTTC
J: TRBJ1-2; V: TRBV7-8; size: -; D: TRBD1; CDR3: CASILGTGGAYYGYNF; DNA: TGTGCCAGCATCCTCGGGACAGGGGGCGCGTACTATGGCTACAACTTC
J: TRBJ2-1; V: TRBV2; size: -; D: -; CDR3: CASSDLMRQFQETQFF; DNA: TGTGCCAGCAGTGATTTGATGCGACAGTTCCAAGAGACCCAGTTCTTC
J: TRBJ2-4; V: TRBV20-1; size: -; D: -; CDR3: CSARDRARNIQYF; DNA: TGCAGTGCTAGAGATCGGGCCCGAAACATTCAGTACTTC
J: TRBJ2-3; V: TRBV6-5; size: -; D: -; CDR3: CASSYTDLTDTQYF; DNA: TGTGCCAGCAGTTACACCGACCTCACCGATACGCAGTATTTT